The clone carrying this T cell receptor (beta chain) showed up many times. Its antigen is currently unknown. This specimen comes from a study of neurological immune-mediated disorders. General observations from the study: HTLV-1-associated myelopathy had the most TCR clonal expansion, while multiple sclerosis had the least, a level that fell below healthy controls.

Synthesis of cDNA used 5'RACE (with 10-nucleotide random UMIs). Using its own MiXCR run on the 5' RACE reads, TCRdb lists one record per CDR3 protein. The sample includes fewer than 60,000 distinct CDR3 sequences, about 3.7% of them seen just once. This CDR3 spans 17 amino acids. V gave up 5 bases and J gave up 5 bases, with 24 bases separating them. Germline V gene data show CDR1 as SSHAT and CDR2 as FNYEAQ (reference sequence). Sequencing input: PBMCs. The clonotype comes from a man in his 60s with multiple sclerosis. The chain carries TRBV7-7 and TRBJ2-5; TRBD2 might be the D (5 bases). CDR3 DNA: TGTGCCAGCAGCCCCGGGGTGTCGACCCCCTACGAGGAGACCCAGTACTTC. Residues: CASSPGVSTPYEETQYF.